This T cell receptor (beta chain) was profiled in a study of cytomegalovirus exposure and HLA in healthy donors. Unrecorded immune exposure was likely among donors, who were nominally healthy when sampled. The PCR was carried out with 60 Vbeta primers and 13 Jbeta primers. Data came from immunoSEQ multiplex PCR; TCRdb stores just in-frame clones and leaves some out. This sample carries about 220,000 clones, more than 65% of them seen once, and the ten largest clones take 0.6% to 0.65%. The CDR3 sequence is 14 residues long. Germline V gene data show CDR1 as GTSNPN and CDR2 as SVGIG (reference sequence). J lost 4 bases, V lost 5 bases, and 8 bases had no gene match.

This chain links TRBV30 with TRBJ2-7; 10 positions agree with TRBD1. The material sequenced was PBMCs. The TCR originated in a man between 18 and 29 years old in good health and CMV-seronegative. In DNA, the CDR3 is TGTGCCTGGGGTGACAGGGGGCGGGTTTACGAGCAGTACTTC. This codes for CAWGDRGRVYEQYF.